The entry that follows covers one T cell receptor (beta chain) sequence. The sample originates from a study of control samples from healthy donors and cancer patients. Between the trimmed V and J ends, which lost 7 bases and 7 bases, there was a span of 17 bases. The germline CDR1 and CDR2 sequences are SNHLY and FYNNEI. This CDR3 region has 14 residues. Clones were read by immunoSEQ multiplex PCR, and TCRdb kept only the in-frame ones, dropping some. The sample has about 130,000 clones, around 94% seen once; the top ten hold 0.58%. The chain combines TRBV2 with TRBJ2-1; weak D call: TRBD2 (6 bases). This clonotype was obtained from a man older than 75 with head and neck cancer. The material sequenced was PBMCs. The CDR3 DNA reads TGTGCCAGCACGGGCCGGGAGCTACATAATGAGCAGTTCTTC. Its protein is CASTGRELHNEQFF.